Listed below are T cell receptor beta chains from one sample, sequenced in a study of blood T cell repertoires in COVID-19. Measured with immunoSEQ multiplex PCR; TCRdb has only the in-frame clones, and not every one. The sample consists of some 99,000 clones, 86% of them appearing once. The source material was peripheral blood. The receptor set was obtained from an older woman in a cohort sampled during active or convalescent COVID-19. The CDR3 runs from the conserved cysteine through the conserved F or W. Fields, in order: V gene, J gene, D gene, clone size, CDR3 DNA, CDR3 protein. A D gene is named only where the DNA matches it firmly. Size tells how often a clone was seen (once, few, many) or the class of an expanded clone, and some rows leave it out.

TRBV6-6	TRBJ2-2	-	-	TGTGCCAGCAGTTACTCGATACTAGTTGGCACCGGGGAGCTGTTTTTT	CASSYSILVGTGELFF
TRBV9	TRBJ2-1	-	-	TGTGCCAGCAGCGTAGCGGGAGGGGGCTTAACCTACAATGAGCAGTTCTTC	CASSVAGGGLTYNEQFF
TRBV4-1	TRBJ2-2	TRBD2	once	TGCGCCAGCAGCCAAGACGGGGGGTTCTACACCGGGGAGCTGTTTTTT	CASSQDGGFYTGELFF
TRBV6-5	TRBJ1-1	-	-	TGTGCCAGCAGTTACTCGAGCCTGAACACTGAAGCTTTCTTT	CASSYSSLNTEAFF
TRBV19	TRBJ1-2	-	few	TGTGCCAGTAGTCCACAGGGAATTCAGAAAAACTATGGCTACACCTTC	CASSPQGIQKNYGYTF
TRBV19	TRBJ2-7	TRBD1	-	TGTGCCAGTAGATCTTCCCGGGACAGTTACTACGAGCAGTACTTC	CASRSSRDSYYEQYF
TRBV10-1	TRBJ2-2	TRBD2	-	TGCGCCAGCAGGGCGGGAGCGCACACCGGGGAGCTGTTTTTT	CASRAGAHTGELFF
TRBV6-5	TRBJ1-2	-	-	TGTGCCAGCAGGAATAACTTAATTAACTATGGCTACACCTTC	CASRNNLINYGYTF
TRBV6-5	TRBJ1-6	TRBD1	-	TGTGCCAGCAGTTACGGACAGGGGTTGCCACCCCTCCACTTT	CASSYGQGLPPLHF
TRBV5-6	TRBJ1-2	TRBD1	-	TGTGCCAGCAGCCGGGACAGGGCCGGCTATGGCTACACCTTC	CASSRDRAGYGYTF